This passage covers 8 T cell receptor beta chains from one sample sequenced in a study of cytomegalovirus exposure and HLA in healthy donors. The PCR employed 60 Vbeta primers together with 13 Jbeta primers. Some clones are missing from TCRdb's copy, which holds only in-frame ones; the method was immunoSEQ multiplex PCR. The sample includes roughly 48,000 clones, about three quarters of them seen just once. The sample was PBMCs. These TCRs come from a man younger than 30 in good health and CMV-seronegative.

The chain couples TRBV28 to TRBJ2-6; 7 positions match TRBD2. After removal of 4 bases from V and 0 bases from J, the junction contained 15 bases not matched to a gene. The CDR3 length is 20 residues. Germline V gives CDR1 MDHEN, CDR2 SYDVKM. In DNA, the CDR3 is TGTGCCAGCAGTTCCCCGGGGGTAGCGGGCGTCCTCTCTGGGGCCAACGTCCTGACTTTC. It encodes CASSSPGVAGVLSGANVLTF.

The CDR3 coding sequence is TGTGCCACCAGCAGAGACCCGAGCTCTGGGGCCAACGTCCTGACTTTC. Amino acid sequence: CATSRDPSSGANVLTF. The rearrangement links TRBV15 to TRBJ2-6; D ambiguous. The CDR3 has 16 amino acids. V dropped 0 bases and J dropped 0 bases, with 6 bases sitting between them. Germline V gene lookup returns CDR1 LNHNV and CDR2 YYDKDF (reference sequence).

J is TRBJ2-5 and V is TRBV4-2; 8 nucleotides match TRBD2. CDR3 length: 14 amino acids. Germline V gene data show CDR1 as LGHNA and CDR2 as YNFKEQ. V lost 4 bases and J lost 5; bases outside the gene matches: 6. The DNA for the CDR3 is TGTGCCAGCAGCCGAGCGGGAGTTATGGAGACCCAGTACTTC. Its translation: CASSRAGVMETQYF.

V usage is TRBV9 and J usage is TRBJ2-2; 10 nucleotides line up with TRBD1. V shed 5 bases and J 3 bases; nucleotides not matched to a gene: 4. The CDR3 contains 15 residues. Germline CDR1 reads SGDLS; CDR2 reads YYNGEE. The CDR3, as DNA: TGTGCCAGCAGAATAGGGACAGGGGACACCGGGGAGCTGTTTTTT. Translating it yields CASRIGTGDTGELFF. The whole variable domain, filled in from reference TRBV9 and TRBJ2-2, reads DSGVTQTPKHLITATGQRVTLRCSPRSGDLSVYWYQQSLDQGLQFLIQYYNGEERAKGNILERFSAQQFPDLHSELNLSSLELGDSALYFCASRIGTGDTGELFFGEGSRLTVL.

This clone has only one observation. The rearrangement joins TRBV10-3 to TRBJ1-5; TRBD1 matches at 9 bases. The CDR3 has 15 residues. V shed 10 bases, J shed 4 bases, and the junction held 11 bases outside the gene matches. Germline CDR1 and CDR2: ENHRY and SYGVKD. The CDR3 loop reads CATLAGTGKNQPQHF. CDR3 bases: TGTGCCACCCTTGCCGGGACAGGGAAGAATCAGCCCCAGCATTTT.

V and J are TRBV7-9 and TRBJ2-2; D call uncertain. The germline V gene has CDR1 SEHNR and CDR2 FQNEAQ (reference sequence). Between the trimmed V and J ends, which lost 1 base and 4 bases, there was a span of 7 bases. The CDR3 spans 14 residues. CDR3 sequence: CASSLDTGTGELFF. CDR3 DNA sequence: TGTGCCAGCAGCTTAGATACGGGCACCGGGGAGCTGTTTTTT. The entire variable domain, with the rest obtained from reference TRBV7-9 and TRBJ2-2, is as follows: DTGVSQNPRHKITKRGQNVTFRCDPISEHNRLYWYRQTLGQGPEFLTYFQNEAQLEKSRLLSDRFSAERPKGSFSTLEIQRTEQGDSAMYLCASSLDTGTGELFFGEGSRLTVL.

The chain joins TRBV5-4 to TRBJ1-2; D gene ambiguous. V shed 1 base and J shed 8 bases, with 9 bases lying between them. Germline values: CDR1 SGHNT, CDR2 YYREEE (reference sequence). This CDR3 has 12 amino acids. The CDR3 protein is CASSLTEGGYTF. In DNA, the CDR3 is TGTGCCAGCAGCTTGACAGAAGGAGGCTACACCTTC.

The V gene is TRBV14, the J gene TRBJ2-7; 7 nucleotides agree with TRBD2. V was pared by 4 bases and J by 6 bases, with 6 bases of the junction left unmatched. The CDR3 contains 13 residues. The germline CDR1 and CDR2 sequences are SGHDN and FVKESK. For the CDR3, the DNA is TGTGCCAGCAGCCTCGGGGCGGGAGCCGAGCAGTACTTC. Amino acids: CASSLGAGAEQYF.